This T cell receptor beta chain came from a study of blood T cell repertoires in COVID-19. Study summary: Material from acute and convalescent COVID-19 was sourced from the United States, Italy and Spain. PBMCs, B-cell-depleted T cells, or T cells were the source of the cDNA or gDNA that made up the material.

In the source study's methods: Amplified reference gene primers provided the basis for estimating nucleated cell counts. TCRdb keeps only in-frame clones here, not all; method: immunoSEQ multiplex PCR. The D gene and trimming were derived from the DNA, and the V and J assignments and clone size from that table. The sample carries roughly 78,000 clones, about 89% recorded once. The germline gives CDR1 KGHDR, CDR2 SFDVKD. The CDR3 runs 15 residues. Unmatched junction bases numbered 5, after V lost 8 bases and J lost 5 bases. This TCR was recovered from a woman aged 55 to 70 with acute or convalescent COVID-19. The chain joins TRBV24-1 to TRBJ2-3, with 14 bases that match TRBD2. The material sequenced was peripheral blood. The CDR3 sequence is CATTTSGGAGDTQYF. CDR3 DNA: TGTGCCACCACGACTAGCGGGGGGGCAGGAGATACGCAGTATTTT.